The 11 T cell receptor beta chains in this list originate from one sample, sequenced in a study of T cell responses to AZD1222 COVID-19 vaccine. The repertoire was sequenced with immunoSEQ multiplex PCR; TCRdb's copy has only in-frame clones and lacks some. The sample includes hundreds of thousands of clones, 90% to 95% seen only once; the top ten take less than 1.2%. The material sequenced was peripheral blood, taken on day 0 of MenACWY control vaccination. These TCRs come from an adult in good health.

This chain links TRBV3-1 (or the pseudogene TRBV3-2) with TRBJ1-1; no clear D gene. V was trimmed by 5 bases and J by 3 bases, leaving 10 bases between them. CDR3 size: 13 residues. The germline CDR1 and CDR2 sequences are LGHDT and YNNKEL (reference sequence). The CDR3: CASSSVRDTEAFF. The DNA of the CDR3 is TGTGCCAGCAGCTCCGTTCGAGACACTGAAGCTTTCTTT.

V gene TRBV5-1 combines with J gene TRBJ1-2; a weak D match, TRBD1 (5 bases). CDR1 is SGHRS, CDR2 YFSETQ, per germline. Trimming shortened V by 4 bases and J by 6 bases, and 13 bases separated the two germline ends. The CDR3 spans 13 residues. The CDR3 nucleotides are TGCGCCAGCAGCCCAGGGACGGCCGATGGCTACACCTTC. It encodes CASSPGTADGYTF.

The CDR3 is CASSLLQSNTEAFF. CDR3 DNA sequence: TGTGCCAGCAGCTTACTACAGAGTAACACTGAAGCTTTCTTT. The chain combines TRBV7-9 with TRBJ1-1; D not resolved. Germline CDR1 SEHNR, CDR2 FQNEAQ (reference sequence). V lost 2 bases and J lost 2, with 9 bases in between. The CDR3 consists of 14 residues. The full variable domain, rest sourced from reference TRBV7-9 and TRBJ1-1, is DTGVSQNPRHKITKRGQNVTFRCDPISEHNRLYWYRQTLGQGPEFLTYFQNEAQLEKSRLLSDRFSAERPKGSFSTLEIQRTEQGDSAMYLCASSLLQSNTEAFFGQGTRLTVV.

The chain is built from TRBV28 and TRBJ2-7; D is unclear. V lost 6 bases and J lost 0, with 24 bases in between. The CDR3 is 18 amino acids. Looked up from germline, CDR1 is MDHEN and CDR2 is SYDVKM. CDR3 DNA: TGTGCCAGCAGCCGTGGACGGACCCAATTCGCGAGCTCCTACGAGCAGTACTTC. It specifies CASSRGRTQFASSYEQYF.

This sequence joins TRBV3-1 (or the pseudogene TRBV3-2) and TRBJ1-1; 9 positions match TRBD1. Germline V gene sequence: CDR1 LGHDT, CDR2 YNNKEL (reference sequence). With V trimmed by 2 bases and J by 0 bases, 10 bases remained unmatched. The CDR3 is 18 amino acids. CDR3 sequence reads: CASSQTWTGVTMNTEAFF. The DNA of the CDR3 is TGTGCCAGCAGCCAAACCTGGACAGGGGTTACAATGAACACTGAAGCTTTCTTT.

J is TRBJ2-5 and V is TRBV5-4; D perhaps matches TRBD1 (6 bases). The germline V and J ends were trimmed by 4 bases and 5 bases, with 12 bases remaining between them. The CDR3 has 13 amino acids. The V gene's germline CDR1 is SGHNT and CDR2 YYREEE (reference sequence). For the CDR3, the DNA is TGTGCCAGCAGCAGTCAGGGGTCCGAGACCCAGTACTTC. This translates into CASSSQGSETQYF.

This chain joins TRBV7-8 and TRBJ1-2, with 8 bases matching TRBD1. The CDR3 consists of 16 residues. Losses at the gene ends were 5 bases for V and 8 bases for J; bases not matched to a gene: 16. Germline CDR1 is SGHVS and CDR2 is FQNEAQ. The CDR3 loop is CASSLQTGALVRGYTF. CDR3 nucleotides: TGTGCCAGCAGCCTACAGACAGGGGCCCTAGTTCGGGGCTACACCTTC.

This clone was observed once. The chain has TRBV6-2 or TRBV6-3 and TRBJ1-1, with 7 bases aligning to TRBD1. Germline-derived CDR1 and CDR2 are MNHEY and SVGEGT. This CDR3 is 15 amino acids long. V shed 4 bases, J shed 2 bases, and the junction held 7 bases outside the gene matches. The CDR3 reads CASSLIGTANTEAFF. The CDR3 DNA reads TGTGCCAGCAGTTTAATCGGGACAGCTAACACTGAAGCTTTCTTT.

V is TRBV6-5 and J is TRBJ1-4; D is perhaps TRBD1 (5 bases). Trimming left V 4 bases short and J 8 bases short, with 20 bases between. The CDR3 has 16 residues. The germline V gene encodes CDR1 MNHEY and CDR2 SVGAGI. DNA of the CDR3: TGTGCCAGCAGTTCCTCCGGGACCCGGGGAAGGGAAAAACTGTTTTTT. It codes for CASSSSGTRGREKLFF.

The V call is TRBV5-1, the J call TRBJ2-5; 8 bases fit TRBD2. Germline loops: CDR1 SGHRS, CDR2 YFSETQ. The CDR3 has 13 residues. With 5 bases clipped from V and 5 bases from J, the junction kept 5 bases outside the gene matches. CDR3 residues: CASSPGGPETQYF. The CDR3 region has the DNA TGCGCCAGCAGTCCGGGGGGGCCGGAGACCCAGTACTTC.

The V gene is TRBV6-2 or TRBV6-3, the J gene TRBJ2-7, with TRBD2 matching 11 bases. V was pared by 2 bases and J by 3 bases, with 3 bases of the junction left unmatched. CDR1 and CDR2 (germline): MNHEY, SVGEGT. The CDR3 has 15 amino acids. The CDR3 DNA reads TGTGCCAGCAGTTACGGTAGCGGGGGGGTCTACGAGCAGTACTTC. Translated: CASSYGSGGVYEQYF.